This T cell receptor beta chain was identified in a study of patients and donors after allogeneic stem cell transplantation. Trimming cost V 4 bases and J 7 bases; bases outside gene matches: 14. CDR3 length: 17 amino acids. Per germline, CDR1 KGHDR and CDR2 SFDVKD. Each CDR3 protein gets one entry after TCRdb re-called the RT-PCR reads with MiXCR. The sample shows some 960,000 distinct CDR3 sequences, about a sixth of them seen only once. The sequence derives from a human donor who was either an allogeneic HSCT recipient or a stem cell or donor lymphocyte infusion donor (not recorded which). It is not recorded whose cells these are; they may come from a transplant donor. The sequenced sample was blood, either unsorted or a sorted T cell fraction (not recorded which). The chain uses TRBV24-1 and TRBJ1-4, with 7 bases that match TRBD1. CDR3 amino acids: CATSDYPFPGGSEKLFF. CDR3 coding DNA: TGTGCCACCAGTGACTACCCCTTCCCAGGGGGGAGTGAAAAACTGTTTTTT.